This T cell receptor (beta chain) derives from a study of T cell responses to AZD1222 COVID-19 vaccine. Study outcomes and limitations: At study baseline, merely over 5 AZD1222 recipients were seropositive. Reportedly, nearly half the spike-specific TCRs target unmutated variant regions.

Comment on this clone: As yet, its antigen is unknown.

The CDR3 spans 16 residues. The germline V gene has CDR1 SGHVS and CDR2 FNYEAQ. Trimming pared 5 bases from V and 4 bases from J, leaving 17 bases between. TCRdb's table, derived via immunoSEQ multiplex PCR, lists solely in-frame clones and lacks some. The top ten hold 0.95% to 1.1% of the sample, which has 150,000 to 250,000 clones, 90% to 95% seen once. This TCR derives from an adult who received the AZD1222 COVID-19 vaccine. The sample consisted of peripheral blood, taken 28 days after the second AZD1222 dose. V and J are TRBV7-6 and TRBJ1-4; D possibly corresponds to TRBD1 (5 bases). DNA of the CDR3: TGTGCCAGCAGCCTCCTCGGTGGGGGGGTTAATGAAAAACTGTTTTTT. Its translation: CASSLLGGGVNEKLFF.